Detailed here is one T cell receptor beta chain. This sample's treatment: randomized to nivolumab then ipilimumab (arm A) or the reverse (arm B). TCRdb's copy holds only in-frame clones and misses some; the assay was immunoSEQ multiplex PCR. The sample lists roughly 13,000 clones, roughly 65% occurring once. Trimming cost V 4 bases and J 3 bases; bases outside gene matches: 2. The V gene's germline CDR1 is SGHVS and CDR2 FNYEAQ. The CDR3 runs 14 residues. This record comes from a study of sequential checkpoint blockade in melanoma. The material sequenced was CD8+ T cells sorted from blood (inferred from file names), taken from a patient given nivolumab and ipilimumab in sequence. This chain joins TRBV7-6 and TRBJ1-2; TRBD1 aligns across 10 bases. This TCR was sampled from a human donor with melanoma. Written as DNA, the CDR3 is TGTGCCAGCAGCTCGGACAGGGGGGACTATGGCTACACCTTC. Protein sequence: CASSSDRGDYGYTF.